This TCR beta chain stems from a study of T cells in Graves' hyperthyroidism and ophthalmopathy. About the study: Peripheral blood collection took place at initial diagnosis, before any treatment.

Amplification of TCR beta CDR3 regions was performed using RNA transcripts as template. First-round RT-PCR targeting the TCR CDR3 was performed with the HTBI primer set. Using its own MiXCR run on the multiplex PCR reads, TCRdb lists one record per CDR3 protein. Here the sample spans 300,000 to 500,000 distinct CDR3 sequences, over 13% being singletons. Ten or more counts support this clonotype. Antigen: not known. Study conclusions and caveats: A median approximately 6.5 months before onset, the model predicted ophthalmopathy.

J gave up 0 bases and V 6 bases, and 0 bases lay outside the gene matches. CDR1 MNHNS and CDR2 SASEGT come from the germline V gene. This CDR3 has 13 residues. Researchers barred patients who had uncontrolled infection, other autoimmune disease, pregnancy or lactation. This chain links TRBV6-1 with TRBJ1-1; TRBD1 aligns across 8 bases. What was sequenced was blood. The TCR comes from a man between 45 and 60 years old with Graves' ophthalmopathy. The CDR3 DNA is TGTGCCAGCAGGGACAGGGTGAACACTGAAGCTTTCTTT. Amino acid sequence: CASRDRVNTEAFF.